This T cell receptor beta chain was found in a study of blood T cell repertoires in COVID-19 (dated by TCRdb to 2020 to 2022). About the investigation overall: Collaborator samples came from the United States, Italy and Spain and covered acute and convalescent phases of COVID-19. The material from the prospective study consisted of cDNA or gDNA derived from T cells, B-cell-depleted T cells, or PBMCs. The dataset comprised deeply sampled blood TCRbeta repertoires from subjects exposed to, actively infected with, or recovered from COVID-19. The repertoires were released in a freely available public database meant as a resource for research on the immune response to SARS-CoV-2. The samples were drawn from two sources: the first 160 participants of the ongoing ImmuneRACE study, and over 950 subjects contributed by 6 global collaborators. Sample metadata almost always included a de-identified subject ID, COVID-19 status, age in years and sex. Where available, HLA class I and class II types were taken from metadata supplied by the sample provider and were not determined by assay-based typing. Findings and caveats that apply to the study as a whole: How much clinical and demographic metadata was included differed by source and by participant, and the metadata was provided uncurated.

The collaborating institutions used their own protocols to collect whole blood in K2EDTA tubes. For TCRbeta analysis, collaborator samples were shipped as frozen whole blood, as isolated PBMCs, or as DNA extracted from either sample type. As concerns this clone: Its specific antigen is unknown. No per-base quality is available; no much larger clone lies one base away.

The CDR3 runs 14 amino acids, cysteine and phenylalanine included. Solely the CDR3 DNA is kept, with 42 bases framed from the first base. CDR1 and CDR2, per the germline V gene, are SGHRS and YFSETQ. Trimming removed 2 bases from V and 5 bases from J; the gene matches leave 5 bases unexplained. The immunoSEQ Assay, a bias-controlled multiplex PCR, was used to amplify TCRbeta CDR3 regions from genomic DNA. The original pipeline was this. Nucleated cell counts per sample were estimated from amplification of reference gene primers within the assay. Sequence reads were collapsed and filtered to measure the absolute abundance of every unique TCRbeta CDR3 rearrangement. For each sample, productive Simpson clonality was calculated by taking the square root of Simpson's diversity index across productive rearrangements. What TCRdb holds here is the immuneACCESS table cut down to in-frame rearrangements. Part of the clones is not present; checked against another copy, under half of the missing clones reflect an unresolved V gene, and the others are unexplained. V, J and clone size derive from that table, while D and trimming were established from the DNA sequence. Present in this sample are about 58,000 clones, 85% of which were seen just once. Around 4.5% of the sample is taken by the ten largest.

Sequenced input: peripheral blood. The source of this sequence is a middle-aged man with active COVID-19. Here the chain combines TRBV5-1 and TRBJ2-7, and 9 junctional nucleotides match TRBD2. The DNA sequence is TGCGCCAGCAGCTTTAGCGGGAGCACCCACGAGCAGTACTTC. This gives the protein CASSFSGSTHEQYF. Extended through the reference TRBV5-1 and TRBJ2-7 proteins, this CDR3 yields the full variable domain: KAGVTQTPRYLIKTRGQQVTLSCSPISGHRSVSWYQQTPGQGLQFLFEYFSETQRNKGNFPGRFSGRQFSNSRSEMNVSTLELGDSALYLCASSFSGSTHEQYFGPGTRLTVT.